This is a list of T cell receptor beta chains from one sample in a study of patients and donors after allogeneic stem cell transplantation. TCRdb called the RT-PCR reads again in MiXCR, with one record for every CDR3 protein. This sample yields about 74,000 distinct CDR3 sequences, of which roughly 29% are seen a single time; around 27% belongs to the top ten. The source material was blood, either unsorted or a sorted T cell fraction (not recorded which). These receptors all stem from a human donor who was either an allogeneic HSCT recipient or a stem cell or donor lymphocyte infusion donor (not recorded which). It is not recorded whose cells these are; they may come from a transplant donor. The CDR3 runs from the conserved cysteine through the conserved F or W. The D gene is left open where the match is weak. Expanded clones are given a class, and other clones once, few, many or no size at all.

size,V,J,D,DNA,CDR3
NA,TRBV5-1,TRBJ1-1,NA,TGCGCCAGCAGCCACCCAGGGTCTGAAGCTTTCTTT,CASSHPGSEAFF
few,TRBV7-2,TRBJ2-1,NA,TGTGCCAGCAGCTTCCAGGGGAGCAATGAGCAGTTCTTC,CASSFQGSNEQFF
NA,TRBV5-1,TRBJ2-2,NA,TGCGCCAGCAGCATGGGGCCCGGGGAGCTGTTTTTT,CASSMGPGELFF
NA,TRBV5-1,TRBJ1-2,NA,TGCGCCAGCAGCCCCGCTGGGGGGTTGGGTTTCTATGGCTACACCTTC,CASSPAGGLGFYGYTF
NA,TRBV20-1,TRBJ2-7,TRBD2,TGCAGTGCAACCCGGACTAGCGGGCGTTCCTACGAGCAGTACTTC,CSATRTSGRSYEQYF
NA,TRBV20-1,TRBJ1-5,NA,TGCAGTGCTTCAACAGGGTATGACAATCAGCCCCAGCATTTT,CSASTGYDNQPQHF
few,TRBV5-6,TRBJ2-7,TRBD1,TGTGCCAGCAGCTTCCCCCTCGACCGGACAGGGGCCTACGAGCAGTACTTC,CASSFPLDRTGAYEQYF
NA,TRBV20-1,TRBJ2-7,NA,TGCAGTGCTAGAGGAGCACAGAACAACGAGCAGTACTTC,CSARGAQNNEQYF
few,TRBV12-5,TRBJ1-2,NA,TGTGCTAGTGGACACCTTCAGGGGAACTATGGCTACACCTTC,CASGHLQGNYGYTF
few,TRBV7-9,TRBJ2-5,TRBD1,TGTGCCAGCAGCTGGGGACAGCTGTTACAAGAGACCCAGTACTTC,CASSWGQLLQETQYF
many,TRBV4-1,TRBJ1-2,NA,TGCGCCAGCAGCCAAGATTACGCCCGGGACATCGCTAACTATGGCTACACCTTC,CASSQDYARDIANYGYTF
few,TRBV10-3,TRBJ2-7,NA,TGTGCCATCAGTGACTGGGTTTCCGAGCAGTACTTC,CAISDWVSEQYF
many,TRBV12-3/TRBV12-4,TRBJ1-6,NA,TGTGCCAGCCCTATATTTCTTGGGGCGGAACTCAATTCACCCCTCCACTTT,CASPIFLGAELNSPLHF
many,TRBV7-3,TRBJ1-2,NA,TGTGCCAGCAGCCCGTACTACGGGGAAGGTGGCTACACCTTC,CASSPYYGEGGYTF
NA,TRBV20-1,TRBJ1-2,TRBD1,TGCAGTGCTCCCGGACAGGGGAGTCTCTATGGCTACACCTTC,CSAPGQGSLYGYTF
few,TRBV27,TRBJ1-2,TRBD1,TGTGCCAGCAGTACCCGGACAGGGGGCTACACCTTC,CASSTRTGGYTF